This record looks at one T cell receptor (beta chain) sequence and its context. The antigen is undetermined. The data belong to a study of T cells after yellow fever vaccination. Points from the study as a whole: Most primary-vaccination clones reappeared after the booster (approximately 97% CD4, 88% CD8). Contaminating bulk clonotypes could be abundant in FACS-sorted repertoires.

Germline trimming cut 1 base from V and 4 bases from J; bases unmatched to any gene: 4. The CDR3 length is 14 residues. From germline, CDR1 is LGHNA and CDR2 YNFKEQ. The TCR cDNA carried a universal primer site and UMIs from 5'RACE template switching. TCRdb analysed the 5' RACE reads with MiXCR anew, one entry per CDR3 protein. The sample contains 200,000 to 250,000 distinct CDR3 sequences, approximately 3% of which appear only once. The rearrangement joins TRBV4-2 to TRBJ2-7, with 7 bases matching TRBD1. The source of this sequence is a man younger than 35 who received the YFV17D yellow fever vaccine. Material: CD4+ T cells sorted from PBMCs, obtained 10 days after the yellow fever booster vaccination. As DNA, the CDR3 is TGTGCCAGCAGCCAAGCGGGACAGCAATACGAGCAGTACTTC. It is translated as CASSQAGQQYEQYF.